This T cell receptor beta chain was recovered during a study of post-analysis software for immune sequencing data. Study-level information: Included among the disease courses, which were recorded for the cohort, were relapsing-remitting, secondary progressive and progressive-relapsing multiple sclerosis.

Comment on this clonotype: Its specificity is not known.

The CDR3 covers 14 residues. V was clipped by 7 bases and J by 0 bases, with 16 bases between them. Looked up from germline, CDR1 is SQVTM and CDR2 is ANQGSEA. Prepared libraries of TCR beta cDNA carried unique molecular identifiers. T cells numbering roughly 1 to 10 million gave rise to around 460,000 cDNA molecules. TCRdb re-derived calls from the PCR reads in MiXCR, one entry per CDR3 protein. The repertoire has approximately 570,000 distinct CDR3 sequences, around 40% of them found once; the top ten carry about 1.8%. Study conclusions and caveats: Same-batch preparations were strongly co-clustered by F measure. Controls' normalized Chao1 diversity significantly exceeded that of multiple sclerosis patients. Patients carried four or five TRBV segments more frequently than controls did, and TRBV5-6, TRBV5-1 and TRBV20-1 were among them.

The sample comprised blood. The TCR originated in a girl aged 10 to 17 with multiple sclerosis. This sequence joins TRBV29-1 and TRBJ2-7, with D maybe TRBD1 (6 bases). The CDR3 coding sequence is TGCAGCGCCGGCGCGCGACAGGACTCCTACGAGCAGTACTTC. It specifies CSAGARQDSYEQYF.